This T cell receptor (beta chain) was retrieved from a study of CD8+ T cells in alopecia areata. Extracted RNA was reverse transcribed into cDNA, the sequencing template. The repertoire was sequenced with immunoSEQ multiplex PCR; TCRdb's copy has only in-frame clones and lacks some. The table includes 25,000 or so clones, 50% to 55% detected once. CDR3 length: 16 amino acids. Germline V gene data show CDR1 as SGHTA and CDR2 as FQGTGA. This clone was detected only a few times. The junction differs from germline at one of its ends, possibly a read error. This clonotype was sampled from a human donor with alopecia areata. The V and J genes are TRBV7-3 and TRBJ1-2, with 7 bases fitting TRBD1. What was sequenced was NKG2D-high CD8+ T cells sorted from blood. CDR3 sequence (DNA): TGTGCCAGCAGCTTACACAGGGGCGGGGATGTCTATGACTACACCTTC. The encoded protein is CASSLHRGGDVYDYTF.